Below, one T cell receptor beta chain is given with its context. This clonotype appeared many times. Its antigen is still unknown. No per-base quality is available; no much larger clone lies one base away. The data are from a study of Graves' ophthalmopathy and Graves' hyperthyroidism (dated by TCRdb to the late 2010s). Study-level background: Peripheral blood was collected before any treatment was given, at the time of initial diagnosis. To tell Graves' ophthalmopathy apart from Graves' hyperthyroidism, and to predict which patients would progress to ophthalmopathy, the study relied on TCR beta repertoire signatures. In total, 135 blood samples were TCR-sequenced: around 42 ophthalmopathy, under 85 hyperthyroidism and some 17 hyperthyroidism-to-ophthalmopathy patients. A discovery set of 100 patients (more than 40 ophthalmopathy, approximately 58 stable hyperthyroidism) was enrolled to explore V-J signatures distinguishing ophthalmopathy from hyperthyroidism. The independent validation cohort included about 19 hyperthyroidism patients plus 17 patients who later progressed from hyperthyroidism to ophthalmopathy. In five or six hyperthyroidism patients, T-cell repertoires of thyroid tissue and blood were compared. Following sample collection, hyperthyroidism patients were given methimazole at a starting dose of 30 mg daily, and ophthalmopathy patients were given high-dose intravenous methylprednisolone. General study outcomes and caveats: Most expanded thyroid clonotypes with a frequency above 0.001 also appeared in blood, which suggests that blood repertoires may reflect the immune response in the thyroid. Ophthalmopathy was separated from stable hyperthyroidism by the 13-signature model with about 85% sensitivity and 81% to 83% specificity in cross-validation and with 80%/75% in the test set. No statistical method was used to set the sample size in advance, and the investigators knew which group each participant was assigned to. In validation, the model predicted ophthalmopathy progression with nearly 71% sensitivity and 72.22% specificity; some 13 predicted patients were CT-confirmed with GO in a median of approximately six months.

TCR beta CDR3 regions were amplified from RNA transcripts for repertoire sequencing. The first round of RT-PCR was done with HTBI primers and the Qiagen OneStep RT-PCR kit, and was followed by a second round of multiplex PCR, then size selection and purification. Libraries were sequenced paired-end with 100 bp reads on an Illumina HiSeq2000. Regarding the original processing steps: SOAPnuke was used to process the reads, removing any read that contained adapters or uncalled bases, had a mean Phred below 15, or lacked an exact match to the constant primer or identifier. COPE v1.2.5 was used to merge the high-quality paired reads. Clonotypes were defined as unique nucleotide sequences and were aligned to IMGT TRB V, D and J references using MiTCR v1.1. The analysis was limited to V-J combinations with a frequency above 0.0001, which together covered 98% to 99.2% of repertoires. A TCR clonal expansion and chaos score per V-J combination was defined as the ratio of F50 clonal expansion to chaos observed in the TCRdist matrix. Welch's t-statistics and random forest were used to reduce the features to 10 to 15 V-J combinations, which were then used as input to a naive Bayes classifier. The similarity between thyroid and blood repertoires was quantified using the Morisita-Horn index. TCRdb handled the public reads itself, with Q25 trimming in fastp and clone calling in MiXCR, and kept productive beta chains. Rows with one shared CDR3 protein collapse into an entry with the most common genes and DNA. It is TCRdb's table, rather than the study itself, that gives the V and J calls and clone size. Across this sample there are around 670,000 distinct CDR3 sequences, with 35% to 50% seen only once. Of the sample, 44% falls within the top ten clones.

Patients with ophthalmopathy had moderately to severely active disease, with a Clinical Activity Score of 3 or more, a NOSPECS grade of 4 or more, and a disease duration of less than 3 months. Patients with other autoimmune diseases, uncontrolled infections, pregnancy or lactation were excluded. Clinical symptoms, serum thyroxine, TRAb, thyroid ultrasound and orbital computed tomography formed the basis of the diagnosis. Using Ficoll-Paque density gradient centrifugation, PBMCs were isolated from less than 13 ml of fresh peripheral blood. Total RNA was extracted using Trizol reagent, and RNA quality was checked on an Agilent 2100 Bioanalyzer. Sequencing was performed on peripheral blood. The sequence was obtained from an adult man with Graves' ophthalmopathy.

DNA sequence: TGCAGCGTTGAGTACGGGAATGGGGAGACCCAGTACTTC. This translates into CSVEYGNGETQYF. The V gene is TRBV29-1 and the J gene is TRBJ2-5; the D segment could be TRBD2, given 5 matching bases. The CDR3 contains 13 residues, cysteine and phenylalanine counted. Of all the DNA, just the CDR3 is kept, 39 bases in frame from base 1. V gives up 3 bases and J gives up 5 bases, and the segment between their germline ends measures 13 bases. CDR1 SQVTM and CDR2 ANQGSEA were looked up in the germline V gene.